These 2 T cell receptor beta chains originate from one sample sequenced in a study of OX40 agonist ivuxolimab in advanced cancers. The method behind the library was the immunoSEQ multiplex PCR assay. TCRdb mirrors the immuneACCESS table, restricted to in-frame sequences. Some clones are absent from its copies; in checked studies, under half trace to an unresolved V gene, and the reason for the others is unknown. This sample holds about 28,000 clones; approximately 86% were observed only once. Roughly 37% of the sample belongs to the ten largest clones. This sample comprised CD4+ or CD8+ T cells sorted from blood, obtained in a trial of the OX40 agonist ivuxolimab. The receptors stem from an adult with an advanced solid tumor such as melanoma, head and neck, liver or kidney cancer.

The gene calls are TRBV2 and TRBJ2-7; TRBD1 matches at 8 bases. The CDR3 is 14 amino acids. In germline, CDR1 is SNHLY, CDR2 FYNNEI. With V trimmed by 3 bases and J by 2 bases, 3 bases remained unmatched. CDR3 sequence (DNA): TGTGCCAGCAGTGACCCACAGGGGGCCTACGAGCAGTACTTC. This sequence encodes CASSDPQGAYEQYF.

The V call is TRBV9, the J call TRBJ2-5, with TRBD2 matching 7 bases. CDR1 SGDLS and CDR2 YYNGEE come from the germline V gene. There are 13 residues in the CDR3. The trim removed 3 bases at V and 5 bases at J, leaving 4 bases unmatched. The CDR3 spells CASSGSSGETQYF. DNA for the CDR3: TGTGCCAGCAGCGGGAGTAGCGGGGAGACCCAGTACTTC.